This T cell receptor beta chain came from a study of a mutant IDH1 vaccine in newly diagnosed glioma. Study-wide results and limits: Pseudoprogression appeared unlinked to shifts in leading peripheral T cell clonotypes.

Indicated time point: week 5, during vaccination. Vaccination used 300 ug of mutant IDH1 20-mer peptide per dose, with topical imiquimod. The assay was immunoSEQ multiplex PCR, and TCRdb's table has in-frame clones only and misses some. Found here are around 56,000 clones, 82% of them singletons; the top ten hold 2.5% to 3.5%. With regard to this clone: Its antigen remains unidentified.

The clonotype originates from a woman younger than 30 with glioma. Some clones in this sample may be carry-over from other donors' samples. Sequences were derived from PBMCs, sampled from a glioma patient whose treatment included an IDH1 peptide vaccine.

CDR3 residues: CASIPRDSSYNEQFF. The CDR3 DNA reads TGTGCCAGCATACCCAGGGACAGCTCCTACAATGAGCAGTTCTTC. This chain links TRBV2 with TRBJ2-1; 7 bases map to TRBD1. With 7 bases clipped from V and 0 bases from J, the junction kept 6 bases outside the gene matches. This CDR3 spans 15 amino acids. The germline V gene encodes CDR1 SNHLY and CDR2 FYNNEI.